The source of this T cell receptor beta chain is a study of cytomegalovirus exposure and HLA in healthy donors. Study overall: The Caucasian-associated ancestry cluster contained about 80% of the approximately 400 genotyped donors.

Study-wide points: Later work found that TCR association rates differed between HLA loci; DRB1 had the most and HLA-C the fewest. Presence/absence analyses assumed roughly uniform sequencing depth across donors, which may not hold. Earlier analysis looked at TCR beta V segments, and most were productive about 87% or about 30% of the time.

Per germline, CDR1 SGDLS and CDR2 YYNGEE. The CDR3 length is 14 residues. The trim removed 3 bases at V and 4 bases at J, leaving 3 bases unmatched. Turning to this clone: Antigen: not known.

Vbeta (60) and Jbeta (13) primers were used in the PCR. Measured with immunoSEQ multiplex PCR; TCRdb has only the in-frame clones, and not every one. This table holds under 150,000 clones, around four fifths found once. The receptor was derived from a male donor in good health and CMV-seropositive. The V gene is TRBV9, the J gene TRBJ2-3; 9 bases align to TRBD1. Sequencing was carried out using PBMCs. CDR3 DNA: TGTGCCAGCAGCGAAGGGACAGGGTCAGATACGCAGTATTTT. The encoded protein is CASSEGTGSDTQYF.